This TCR beta chain was recovered during a study of blood T cells in healthy people across ages. Whole-study results and caveats: Unsorted PBMCs ruled out conclusive naive versus antigen-experienced comparison.

Concerning this clonotype: Its antigen is currently unknown. At one end, the junction sequence differs from germline, possibly due to a read error.

Germline V gene data show CDR1 as DFQATT and CDR2 as SNEGSKA (reference sequence). This CDR3 is 14 amino acids long. Then a second PCR, running roughly 7 to 11 cycles, was carried out with a sample-barcoded 5' primer and a J-beta primer mix. TCRdb redid the calling of the 5' RACE reads with MiXCR, one entry per CDR3 protein. In the table there are 630,000 or so distinct CDR3 sequences, about 34% of which are singletons. The receptor was isolated from a woman older than 75 in good health. The chain links TRBV20-1 to TRBJ1-1; 9 nucleotides align to TRBD1. The sample was blood. The CDR3 DNA sequence: TGCAGTACTAGTGGGGGACAGGGGAACACTGAAGCTTTCTTT. Translating gives CSTSGGQGNTEAFF.